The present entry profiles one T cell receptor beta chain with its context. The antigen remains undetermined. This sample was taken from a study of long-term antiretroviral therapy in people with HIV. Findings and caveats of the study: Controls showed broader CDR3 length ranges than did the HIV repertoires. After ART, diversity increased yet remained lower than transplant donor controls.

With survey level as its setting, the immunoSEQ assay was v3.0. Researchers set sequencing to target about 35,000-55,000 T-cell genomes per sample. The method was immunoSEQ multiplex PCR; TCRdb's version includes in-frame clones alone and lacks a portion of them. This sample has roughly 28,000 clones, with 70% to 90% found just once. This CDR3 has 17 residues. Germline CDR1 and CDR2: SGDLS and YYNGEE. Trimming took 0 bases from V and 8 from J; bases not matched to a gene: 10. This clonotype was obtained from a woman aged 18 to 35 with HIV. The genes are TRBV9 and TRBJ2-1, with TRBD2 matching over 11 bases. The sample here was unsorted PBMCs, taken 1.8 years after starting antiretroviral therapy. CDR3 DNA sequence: TGTGCCAGCAGCGTAGACCCGACTAGCGGGATTTTATATGAGCAGTTCTTC. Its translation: CASSVDPTSGILYEQFF.